Following are 10 T cell receptor beta chains from one sample sequenced in a study of blood T cell repertoires in COVID-19. Method: immunoSEQ multiplex PCR; TCRdb's copy keeps in-frame clones and lacks some. This table holds some 110,000 clones, about four fifths found once. Sequences were obtained from peripheral blood. Every receptor here comes from a woman older than 75 with acute or convalescent COVID-19.

This chain uses TRBV29-1 with TRBJ1-1, with D hard to call. Germline CDR1 reads SQVTM; CDR2 reads ANQGSEA. V was trimmed by 3 bases and J by 1 base, leaving 15 bases between them. The CDR3 covers 15 residues. DNA of the CDR3: TGCAGCGTTGAGTTGACGGGTTTTACGAACACTGAAGCTTTCTTT. It translates to CSVELTGFTNTEAFF.

This chain links TRBV5-1 with TRBJ2-7, with 8 positions matching TRBD2. The germline gives CDR1 SGHRS, CDR2 YFSETQ. The V segment lost 0 bases and the J segment 3 bases; nucleotides outside the gene matches: 5. The CDR3 loop spans 15 amino acids. In DNA, the CDR3 is TGCGCCAGCAGCTTGGGACCGGGACTAGTCTACGAGCAGTACGTC. It translates to CASSLGPGLVYEQYV.

The J gene is TRBJ2-6, the V gene TRBV24-1; a weak D match, TRBD1 (5 bases). The CDR3 totals 17 residues. Germline V CDR1 and CDR2: KGHDR, SFDVKD. The ends were cut back, 0 bases at V and 1 base at J, with 9 bases in the middle. CDR3 sequence (DNA): TGTGCCACCAGTGATTTGCGAAGGGGATCTGGGGCCAACGTCCTGACTTTC. It translates to CATSDLRRGSGANVLTF.

This chain links TRBV19 with TRBJ2-3; 14 bases are a match to TRBD2. CDR1 and CDR2 (germline): LNHDA, SQIVND (reference sequence). Trimming took 5 bases from V and 5 from J; bases not matched to a gene: 6. The CDR3 has 16 residues. This chain's CDR3 is CASSPGLAGGGDTQYF. CDR3 in DNA: TGTGCCAGTAGTCCCGGACTAGCGGGAGGTGGAGATACGCAGTATTTT.

The chain carries TRBV2 and TRBJ2-2, with a possible D match to TRBD2 (7 bases). Germline assignment: CDR1 SNHLY and CDR2 FYNNEI. The CDR3 is 14 residues long. V dropped 6 bases and J dropped 5 bases, with 13 bases sitting between them. CDR3 residues: CASRGGEGTGELFF. The CDR3 DNA is TGTGCCAGCAGAGGGGGGGAGGGGACCGGGGAGCTGTTTTTT.

The rearrangement joins TRBV6-5 to TRBJ2-5; TRBD1 matches at 9 bases. In germline, CDR1 is MNHEY, CDR2 SVGAGI. The CDR3 totals 15 residues. J lost 5 bases, V lost 2 bases, and 6 bases had no gene match. The CDR3 spells CASSYATGGRETQYF. CDR3 DNA: TGTGCCAGCAGTTACGCGACAGGGGGACGGGAGACCCAGTACTTC.

This chain links TRBV24-1 with TRBJ1-5; 7 bases line up with TRBD1. J lost 6 bases, V lost 1 base, and 2 bases had no gene match. The length of the CDR3 is 14 residues. Per the germline V gene, CDR1 is KGHDR and CDR2 is SFDVKD. CDR3 in amino acids: CATSDFGDSQPQHF. The CDR3 region has the DNA TGTGCCACCAGTGATTTTGGGGACAGTCAGCCCCAGCATTTT.

The chain uses TRBV9 and TRBJ1-5; D might be TRBD1 (5 bases). The germline CDR1 and CDR2 sequences are SGDLS and YYNGEE. CDR3 length: 15 amino acids. V lost 4 bases and J lost 6, with 17 bases in between. CDR3 amino acids: CASSPTRDLGQPQHF. The CDR3 coding sequence is TGTGCCAGCAGCCCGACCCGGGACTTGGGTCAGCCCCAGCATTTT.

The chain uses TRBV25-1 and TRBJ1-2; 9 nucleotides agree with TRBD1. Germline trimming cut 5 bases from V and 3 bases from J; bases unmatched to any gene: 10. Germline loops: CDR1 MGHDK, CDR2 SYGVNS. CDR3 length: 16 amino acids. CDR3 coding DNA: TGTGCCAGCAGTCTCCGCGACAGGGGGTGGGACTATGGCTACACCTTC. This encodes CASSLRDRGWDYGYTF.

This chain connects TRBV30 to TRBJ1-2; D gene uncertain. The germline gives CDR1 GTSNPN, CDR2 SVGIG (reference sequence). The CDR3 is 12 amino acids. The V and J ends lost 5 bases and 5 bases respectively, with 12 bases between them. The CDR3 DNA sequence: TGTGCCTGGTTATGGGCCAAGTATGGCTACACCTTC. It translates to CAWLWAKYGYTF.